This TCR beta chain appears in the sequencing data of a study of regulatory T cells in long-lasting Graves disease. As to time point: persistent/refractory GD, antithyroid drugs over 5 years with positive TRAb. Making the TCR library involved RNA that had been extracted from PBMCs. Study-level findings and limits: Persistent Graves' patients showed less TCR diversity than newly diagnosed patients showed. A limited number of samples was an acknowledged limitation.

In its sample, this clonotype was seen a few times. No antigen is known for it. Arm-PCR of CDR3 regions and iRepertoire HTBI primers were used to build TCR beta libraries. TCRdb re-called the multiplex PCR reads with MiXCR, one entry per CDR3 protein. Of about 400,000 distinct CDR3 sequences in the sample, less than 25% are singletons; the top ten hold around 21%. Germline loops: CDR1 DFQATT, CDR2 SNEGSKA (reference sequence). This CDR3 comprises 14 residues. With V trimmed by 3 bases and J by 3 bases, 7 bases remained unmatched. The input for sequencing was peripheral blood mononuclear cells (PBMCs), taken when the disease was refractory, from a patient treated with antithyroid drugs. This receptor was identified in a female donor with Graves disease. J is TRBJ2-5 and V is TRBV20-1, with TRBD2 matching 7 bases. Written as DNA, the CDR3 is TGCAGTGCTAGGCAGCGGACTAGAGAAGAGACCCAGTACTTC. This sequence encodes CSARQRTREETQYF.